These 9 T cell receptor beta chains originate from one sample sequenced in a study of technical replicates of blood from a few donors. TCRdb keeps only in-frame clones here, not all; method: immunoSEQ multiplex PCR. Of 100,000 or so clones listed, 90% to 97% were seen once; the top ten hold under 0.45%. Sequenced input: T cells isolated from PBMCs. The origin of the receptors is a human donor in good health.

This clone occurred once. V usage is TRBV4-1 and J usage is TRBJ1-2; D unclear. Looked up from germline, CDR1 is MGHRA and CDR2 is YSYEKL. The V end was cut by 9 bases, the J end by 4 bases, with 15 bases between. This CDR3 has 13 amino acids. The CDR3 spells CASRIPGGYGYTF. The CDR3 DNA reads TGCGCCAGTAGGATCCCCGGCGGCTATGGCTACACCTTC.

This chain links TRBV27 with TRBJ2-7; D call uncertain. Germline CDR1 MNHEY, CDR2 SMNVEV (reference sequence). V was pared by 4 bases and J by 4 bases, with 11 bases between. The CDR3 is 13 residues long. The CDR3 bases are TGTGCCAGCAGTTCTAGGCTGTCGTACGAGCAGTACTTC. This gives the protein CASSSRLSYEQYF.

J is TRBJ2-7 and V is TRBV2; 14 bases align to TRBD2. The V gene end was trimmed by 5 bases and the J gene end by 6 bases; junction bases not matched to a gene: 6. Per germline, CDR1 SNHLY and CDR2 FYNNEI. The length of the CDR3 is 15 residues. The CDR3 DNA is TGTGCCAGCAGTCGTGGACTAGCGGGAGGAGGCGAGCAGTACTTC. Its protein is CASSRGLAGGGEQYF.

This sequence joins TRBV27 and TRBJ2-2; no reliable D call. This CDR3 comprises 13 residues. V was shortened by 2 bases and J by 4 bases, with 5 bases between the two germline ends. The germline gives CDR1 MNHEY, CDR2 SMNVEV (reference sequence). The CDR3 is CASSLMSTGELFF. In DNA form, the CDR3 reads TGTGCCAGCAGTTTAATGAGCACCGGGGAGCTGTTTTTT.

The V call is TRBV29-1, the J call TRBJ2-7, with 7 bases identical to TRBD1. The J segment lost 5 bases and the V segment lost 2 bases, leaving 6 bases of the junction unmatched. From germline, CDR1 is SQVTM and CDR2 ANQGSEA. This CDR3 spans 13 amino acids. CDR3 sequence: CSVELGGRNEQYF. The CDR3 nucleotides read TGCAGCGTTGAATTAGGGGGCAGGAACGAGCAGTACTTC.

The chain recombines TRBV4-3 with TRBJ1-2; D is undetermined. The CDR3 covers 15 residues. V gave up 0 bases and J gave up 8 bases, with 16 bases separating them. The germline V gene encodes CDR1 LGHNA and CDR2 YSLEER. As DNA, the CDR3 is TGCGCCAGCAGCCAAGATGGGCTCGGGGAGACGGGCTACACCTTC. This encodes CASSQDGLGETGYTF.

J is TRBJ2-2 and V is TRBV5-6, with a possible D match to TRBD2 (7 bases). The CDR3 is made up of 15 amino acids. Germline V gene data show CDR1 as SGHDT and CDR2 as YYEEEE. V lost 1 base and J 6 bases, leaving 13 bases between the germline ends. The CDR3 bases are TGTGCCAGCAGCTTGCGGGGGGCAGGGTCCGGGGAGCTGTTTTTT. Residues: CASSLRGAGSGELFF.

The rearrangement links TRBV30 to TRBJ2-5; TRBD1 agrees at 9 bases. The CDR3 is 13 amino acids. Losses at the gene ends were 3 bases for V and 4 bases for J; bases not matched to a gene: 3. The germline CDR1 and CDR2 sequences are GTSNPN and SVGIG (reference sequence). This CDR3 reads CAWRNRGLETQYF. In DNA form, the CDR3 reads TGTGCCTGGAGAAACAGGGGGCTAGAGACCCAGTACTTC.

V is TRBV6-1 and J is TRBJ1-5; no clear D. The germline gives CDR1 MNHNS, CDR2 SASEGT. V dropped 7 bases and J dropped 0 bases, with 10 bases sitting between them. The length of the CDR3 is 14 residues. CDR3 residues: CASTLGYSNQPQHF. The CDR3 nucleotides are TGTGCCAGCACCCTGGGCTATAGCAATCAGCCCCAGCATTTT.